Following are 32 T cell receptor beta chains from one sample sequenced in a study of Ad26.COV2.S vaccination and SARS-CoV-2 variants. Treatment indicated: about 20 received Ad26.COV2.S at low or high dose, single or two shots; roughly 5 received placebo; per-sample allocation not given. The samples were gathered on day 63 after the first injection of vaccine or placebo. Clones were read by immunoSEQ multiplex PCR, and TCRdb kept only the in-frame ones, dropping some. The sample holds approximately 460,000 clones, roughly nine tenths seen once. The input for sequencing was peripheral blood, taken in a trial of Ad26.COV2.S vaccine versus placebo. The receptor source for this set is a person between 18 and 59 years old who received the Ad26.COV2.S COVID-19 vaccine or a placebo.

This chain connects TRBV2 to TRBJ1-2; tentative D call: TRBD1 (5 bases). Trimming stripped 5 bases from V and 5 bases from J, with 9 bases between. Per germline, CDR1 SNHLY and CDR2 FYNNEI. The CDR3 runs 12 residues. The CDR3 DNA follows: TGTGCCAGCAGTAGGTCAGGGTATGGCTACACCTTC. Amino acids: CASSRSGYGYTF.

J is TRBJ1-1 and V is TRBV6-6, with 8 positions matching TRBD1. The J segment lost 0 bases and the V segment lost 6 bases, leaving 9 bases of the junction unmatched. The germline gives CDR1 MNHNY, CDR2 SVGAGI (reference sequence). The CDR3 spans 16 residues. The CDR3 nucleotides are TGTGCCAGCAGAGGGACAGGTCAACACATGAACACTGAAGCTTTCTTT. Its protein is CASRGTGQHMNTEAFF.

The chain uses TRBV6-5 and TRBJ1-2; D is possibly TRBD1 (6 bases). The CDR3 has 13 residues. Trimming shortened V by 6 bases and J by 4 bases, and 12 bases separated the two germline ends. Germline V lookup: CDR1 MNHEY, CDR2 SVGAGI. This CDR3 reads CASSQGFIYGYTF. CDR3 coding DNA: TGTGCCAGCAGCCAGGGGTTCATCTATGGCTACACCTTC.

The gene calls are TRBV28 and TRBJ2-6, with 10 nucleotides matching TRBD1. Germline V lookup: CDR1 MDHEN, CDR2 SYDVKM. Unmatched junction bases numbered 9, after V lost 6 bases and J lost 1 base. CDR3 length: 18 amino acids. DNA for the CDR3: TGTGCCAGCAGGTCATACGGACAGGGGGTTTCTGGGGCCAACGTCCTGACTTTC. It translates to CASRSYGQGVSGANVLTF.

This chain connects TRBV18 to TRBJ2-5, with 10 bases identical to TRBD2. The CDR3 is 15 residues long. Germline assignment: CDR1 KGHSH and CDR2 LQKENI. Trimming took 3 bases from V and 9 from J; bases not matched to a gene: 10. In DNA form, the CDR3 reads TGTGCCAGCTCACCGACCGGGACTAGCGCCACGGCCCAGTACTTC. Encoded protein: CASSPTGTSATAQYF.

The chain carries TRBV4-1 and TRBJ2-1, with D unresolved. V dropped 2 bases and J dropped 8 bases, with 13 bases sitting between them. CDR1 and CDR2 (germline): MGHRA, YSYEKL. CDR3 length: 14 residues. The CDR3 nucleotides are TGCGCCAGCAGCCAACTTTCAACTACGGATGAGCAGTTCTTC. Translating gives CASSQLSTTDEQFF.

The V gene is TRBV6-6, the J gene TRBJ1-3, with 7 bases identical to TRBD1. V was clipped by 6 bases and J by 0 bases; unmatched bases: 8. CDR3 length: 16 residues. Per the germline V gene, CDR1 is MNHNY and CDR2 is SVGAGI (reference sequence). The chain's CDR3 is CASRLSTGNSGNTIYF. CDR3 nucleotide sequence: TGTGCCAGCAGACTATCGACAGGGAACTCTGGAAACACCATATATTTT.

This chain uses TRBV3-1 (or the pseudogene TRBV3-2) with TRBJ2-5; 10 bases are shared with TRBD2. V was clipped by 4 bases and J by 2 bases; unmatched bases: 4. Per the germline V gene, CDR1 is LGHDT and CDR2 is YNNKEL (reference sequence). CDR3 length: 15 amino acids. This chain's CDR3 is CASSRAGLAQETQYF. The CDR3 nucleotides are TGTGCCAGCAGCCGGGCGGGACTAGCGCAAGAGACCCAGTACTTC.

V usage is TRBV30 and J usage is TRBJ2-1; weak D call: TRBD1 (6 bases). Per the germline V gene, CDR1 is GTSNPN and CDR2 is SVGIG (reference sequence). The germline V and J ends were trimmed by 1 base and 7 bases, with 17 bases remaining between them. CDR3 length equals 15 residues. The CDR3 sequence is CAWSETGTPRNEQFF. The DNA for the CDR3 is TGTGCCTGGAGTGAAACCGGGACACCCCGAAATGAGCAGTTCTTC.

The chain combines TRBV2 with TRBJ2-7; the D is unclear. Germline values: CDR1 SNHLY, CDR2 FYNNEI. Trimming shortened V by 4 bases and J by 0 bases, and 7 bases separated the two germline ends. The CDR3 length is 13 residues. The chain's CDR3 is CASSVGYSYEQYF. The CDR3 nucleotides are TGTGCCAGCAGTGTAGGGTACTCCTACGAGCAGTACTTC.

The chain recombines TRBV3-1 (or the pseudogene TRBV3-2) with TRBJ1-3; D is unclear. Germline assignment: CDR1 LGHDT and CDR2 YNNKEL (reference sequence). The length of the CDR3 is 15 residues. V lost 1 base, J lost 3 bases, and 10 bases lay in between. The CDR3, as DNA: TGTGCCAGCAGCCAAGTCCCCGCCCGTGGAAACACCATATATTTT. It specifies CASSQVPARGNTIYF.

This clone was counted only a few times. This rearrangement joins TRBV2 to TRBJ1-3; tentative D call: TRBD1 (6 bases). The V gene lost 6 bases and the J gene lost 2 bases, with 14 bases spanning the gap. The CDR3 consists of 15 residues. CDR1 is SNHLY and CDR2 is FYNNEI in the germline V gene. As DNA, the CDR3 is TGTGCCAGCAGCATGGGGACAATACCTGGAAACACCATATATTTT. Encoded protein: CASSMGTIPGNTIYF.

This clone was recorded only once. This rearrangement joins TRBV6-1 to TRBJ1-1; D may be TRBD1 (6 bases). From germline, CDR1 is MNHNS and CDR2 SASEGT. V dropped 3 bases and J dropped 1 base, with 15 bases sitting between them. This CDR3 is 16 amino acids long. The DNA for the CDR3 is TGTGCCAGCAGTGATCTTACGGGACAAGCGAACACTGAAGCTTTCTTT. Translating it yields CASSDLTGQANTEAFF.

The CDR3 spells CASSSPADGANEKLFF. The CDR3 DNA is TGTGCCAGCAGCTCCCCGGCGGATGGGGCTAATGAAAAACTGTTTTTT. The chain links TRBV5-5 to TRBJ1-4, with D hard to call. The CDR3 has 16 residues. Per germline, CDR1 SGHKS and CDR2 YYEKEE (reference sequence). V shed 3 bases and J shed 3 bases, with 15 bases lying between them. Filled out from reference TRBV5-5 and TRBJ1-4, the complete variable domain reads DAGVTQSPTHLIKTRGQQVTLRCSPISGHKSVSWYQQVLGQGPQFIFQYYEKEERGRGNFPDRFSARQFPNYSSELNVNALLLGDSALYLCASSSPADGANEKLFFGSGTQLSVL.

The genes are TRBV7-8 and TRBJ2-3; D not certain. The CDR3 has 16 amino acids. Germline V lookup: CDR1 SGHVS, CDR2 FQNEAQ. Trimming stripped 3 bases from V and 2 bases from J, with 15 bases between. CDR3 residues: CASSLAPWGNTDTQYF. In DNA, the CDR3 is TGTGCCAGCAGCTTGGCCCCCTGGGGTAACACAGATACGCAGTATTTT. Filled out from reference TRBV7-8 and TRBJ2-3, the complete variable domain reads GAGVSQSPRYKVAKRGQDVALRCDPISGHVSLFWYQQALGQGPEFLTYFQNEAQLDKSGLPSDRFFAERPEGSVSTLKIQRTQQEDSAVYLCASSLAPWGNTDTQYFGPGTRLTVL.

The chain couples TRBV14 to TRBJ2-1; 12 nucleotides match TRBD2. Germline V lookup: CDR1 SGHDN, CDR2 FVKESK. This CDR3 spans 15 amino acids. J lost 8 bases, V lost 4 bases, and 6 bases had no gene match. Here the CDR3 DNA reads TGTGCCAGCAGCCCCTGGACTAGCGGGATCGATGAGCAGTTCTTC. Translated: CASSPWTSGIDEQFF.

V usage is TRBV9 and J usage is TRBJ2-7; D unclear. Trimming removed 4 bases from V and 4 bases from J, with 15 bases in between. Germline-derived CDR1 and CDR2 are SGDLS and YYNGEE. CDR3 size: 14 residues. As DNA, the CDR3 is TGTGCCAGCAGCTCCCGAGCTTACCCATACGAGCAGTACTTC. Protein: CASSSRAYPYEQYF. The variable domain in full, completed from reference TRBV9 and TRBJ2-7, reads DSGVTQTPKHLITATGQRVTLRCSPRSGDLSVYWYQQSLDQGLQFLIQYYNGEERAKGNILERFSAQQFPDLHSELNLSSLELGDSALYFCASSSRAYPYEQYFGPGTRLTVT.

The genes are TRBV7-9 and TRBJ1-2, with TRBD1 matching 7 bases. Per the germline V gene, CDR1 is SEHNR and CDR2 is FQNEAQ (reference sequence). V lost 5 bases and J lost 2; bases outside the gene matches: 17. The CDR3 contains 18 residues. CDR3 coding DNA: TGTGCCAGCAGCATAGGGCGGAAAACCGGGACAGAAAACTATGGCTACACCTTC. Amino acids: CASSIGRKTGTENYGYTF.

The chain recombines TRBV5-8 with TRBJ1-6, with D uncertain. CDR3 length: 12 amino acids. Germline CDR1 and CDR2: SGHTS and YDEGEE. Trimming shortened V by 0 bases and J by 9 bases, and 4 bases separated the two germline ends. In DNA form, the CDR3 reads TGTGCCAGCAGCTTGGGCTCTTCACCCCTCCACTTT. Encoded protein: CASSLGSSPLHF.

This chain joins TRBV28 and TRBJ1-3, with D unclear. The CDR3 spans 15 residues. Trimming pared 2 bases from V and 0 bases from J, leaving 8 bases between. Germline V gives CDR1 MDHEN, CDR2 SYDVKM. CDR3 region: CASSLVPGSGNTIYF. The CDR3, as DNA: TGTGCCAGCAGTTTAGTCCCAGGCTCTGGAAACACCATATATTTT.

The chain has TRBV5-1 and TRBJ1-2, with no clear D. This CDR3 contains 14 residues. Germline lookup yields CDR1 SGHRS and CDR2 YFSETQ. The V and J ends lost 0 bases and 6 bases respectively, with 12 bases between them. The CDR3 DNA reads as TGCGCCAGCAGCTTGGGCGGAAAAAGACATGGCTACACCTTC. Protein: CASSLGGKRHGYTF.

V and J are TRBV18 and TRBJ1-6; 10 bases match TRBD1. The CDR3 contains 16 residues. Per germline, CDR1 KGHSH and CDR2 LQKENI. J gave up 10 bases and V 3 bases, and 9 bases lay outside the gene matches. The CDR3 loop is CASSPLDRGDVSPLHF. In nucleotides, the CDR3 is TGTGCCAGCTCACCGCTGGACAGGGGGGATGTCTCACCCCTCCACTTT. Combining the CDR3 with reference TRBV18 and TRBJ1-6 gives the whole variable domain NAGVMQNPRHLVRRRGQEARLRCSPMKGHSHVYWYRQLPEEGLKFMVYLQKENIIDESGMPKERFSAEFPKEGPSILRIQQVVRGDSAAYFCASSPLDRGDVSPLHFGNGTRLTVT.

V is TRBV6-6 and J is TRBJ1-5; D ambiguous. V was pared by 5 bases and J by 3 bases, with 20 bases between. This CDR3 contains 17 residues. From germline, CDR1 is MNHNY and CDR2 SVGAGI (reference sequence). CDR3 sequence: CASSPGRFYRHNQPQHF. CDR3 coding DNA: TGTGCCAGCAGTCCCGGCCGCTTCTATCGACACAATCAGCCCCAGCATTTT.

This rearrangement joins TRBV28 to TRBJ2-1; D is unresolved. CDR3 length equals 15 residues. With 7 bases removed from V and 0 bases from J, the gap between germline ends came to 13 bases. Germline V lookup: CDR1 MDHEN, CDR2 SYDVKM. The CDR3 region has the DNA TGTGCCAGCAATGGGGAACTTAGCTCCTACAATGAGCAGTTCTTC. This encodes CASNGELSSYNEQFF.

This sequence joins TRBV7-9 and TRBJ2-1; D is unresolved. The V end was cut by 5 bases, the J end by 6 bases, with 11 bases between. Germline V lookup: CDR1 SEHNR, CDR2 FQNEAQ (reference sequence). The CDR3 extends over 13 amino acids. As DNA, the CDR3 is TGTGCCAGCAGCCTTCTTTACCTCAATGAGCAGTTCTTC. Translated: CASSLLYLNEQFF.

V and J are TRBV19 and TRBJ1-1, with D possibly being TRBD1 (5 bases). Germline V gene lookup returns CDR1 LNHDA and CDR2 SQIVND (reference sequence). Trimming took 3 bases from V and 6 from J, leaving 14 bases between them. The CDR3 spans 14 residues. The CDR3 nucleotides are TGTGCCAGTAGTATCGGTGGGGGAATTGCTGAAGCTTTCTTT. It specifies CASSIGGGIAEAFF. Full variable domain (rest looked up from reference TRBV19 and TRBJ1-1): DGGITQSPKYLFRKEGQNVTLSCEQNLNHDAMYWYRQDPGQGLRLIYYSQIVNDFQKGDIAEGYSVSREKKESFPLTVTSAQKNPTAFYLCASSIGGGIAEAFFGQGTRLTVV.

This chain links TRBV19 with TRBJ1-4; 7 bases line up with TRBD1. The CDR3 covers 16 residues. Trimming at V came to 7 bases and at J to 7 bases, leaving 15 bases not matched to a gene. Germline-derived CDR1 and CDR2 are LNHDA and SQIVND (reference sequence). For the CDR3, the DNA is TGTGCCAGTACAGACAGGGAAGACCGGGACGGTGAAAAACTGTTTTTT. It encodes CASTDREDRDGEKLFF.

This clone was picked up a small number of times. The chain couples TRBV3-1 (or the pseudogene TRBV3-2) to TRBJ2-7; D is undetermined. The germline gives CDR1 LGHDT, CDR2 YNNKEL (reference sequence). With 0 bases removed from V and 2 bases from J, the gap between germline ends came to 17 bases. The CDR3 has 17 amino acids. The CDR3 DNA is TGTGCCAGCAGCCAAGACCGGAGAGCGCGTTCGGCCTACGAGCAGTACTTC. This encodes CASSQDRRARSAYEQYF.

The gene calls are TRBV18 and TRBJ1-2; TRBD1 agrees at 7 bases. The CDR3 is made up of 16 amino acids. J gave up 2 bases and V 1 base, and 7 bases lay outside the gene matches. Germline CDR1 is KGHSH and CDR2 is LQKENI. The CDR3 DNA sequence: TGTGCCAGCTCACCACAGGGGGCCCTCCCCAACTATGGCTACACCTTC. It is translated as CASSPQGALPNYGYTF.

V is TRBV28 and J is TRBJ1-5; the D gene is possibly TRBD1 (5 bases). Trimming cost V 6 bases and J 6 bases, with 15 bases left between them. CDR1 is MDHEN and CDR2 is SYDVKM in the germline V gene. This CDR3 is built from 14 residues. CDR3 protein: CASRPGQGGQPQHF. As DNA, the CDR3 is TGTGCCAGCAGGCCAGGCCAGGGTGGTCAGCCCCAGCATTTT.

This rearrangement joins TRBV5-1 to TRBJ1-5, with D maybe TRBD1 (6 bases). The germline CDR1 and CDR2 sequences are SGHRS and YFSETQ. There are 19 residues in the CDR3. CDR3 residues: CPRGGPGDGEHSSNQPQHF. CDR3 bases: TGCCCCCGCGGGGGGCCAGGGGACGGGGAGCACTCTAGCAATCAGCCCCAGCATTTT.

The chain uses TRBV19 and TRBJ2-3, with D possibly TRBD2 on 6 matching bases. The germline gives CDR1 LNHDA, CDR2 SQIVND (reference sequence). V shed 6 bases and J shed 4 bases, with 8 bases lying between them. The CDR3 loop spans 12 amino acids. The CDR3 nucleotides are TGTGCCAGTAGAGCTAGCGCAGATACGCAGTATTTT. It encodes CASRASADTQYF.